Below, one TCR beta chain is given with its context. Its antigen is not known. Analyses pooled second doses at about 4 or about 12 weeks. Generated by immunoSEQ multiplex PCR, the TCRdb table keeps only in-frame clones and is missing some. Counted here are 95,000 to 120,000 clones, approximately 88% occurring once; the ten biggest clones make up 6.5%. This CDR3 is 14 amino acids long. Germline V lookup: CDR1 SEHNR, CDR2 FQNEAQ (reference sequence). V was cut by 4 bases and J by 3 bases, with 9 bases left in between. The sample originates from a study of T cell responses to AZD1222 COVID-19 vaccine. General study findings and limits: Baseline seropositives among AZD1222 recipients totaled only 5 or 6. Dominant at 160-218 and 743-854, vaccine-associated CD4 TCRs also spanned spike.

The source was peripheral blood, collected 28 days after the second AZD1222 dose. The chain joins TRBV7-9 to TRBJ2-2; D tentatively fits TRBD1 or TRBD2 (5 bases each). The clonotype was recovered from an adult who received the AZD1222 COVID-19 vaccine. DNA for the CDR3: TGTGCCAGCAGCTCACGAGGGGACACCGGGGAGCTGTTTTTT. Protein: CASSSRGDTGELFF.